This passage covers 8 T cell receptor beta chains from one sample sequenced in a study of blood T cells in healthy people across ages. Combining a sample-barcoded 5' primer with a J-beta primer mix, a second PCR ran for roughly 7 to 11 cycles. TCRdb independently ran MiXCR on the 5' RACE reads; one entry per CDR3 protein. The sample lists under 950,000 distinct CDR3 sequences; 22% were seen once. Sequenced: blood. These receptor sequences come from a man in his 70s in good health.

The rearrangement joins TRBV29-1 to TRBJ1-4; D is unresolved. The V gene's germline CDR1 is SQVTM and CDR2 ANQGSEA. This CDR3 region has 13 residues. V dropped 3 bases and J dropped 4 bases, with 9 bases sitting between them. CDR3 nucleotide sequence: TGCAGCGTTGAGGACGGGATTAATGAAAAACTGTTTTTT. It translates to CSVEDGINEKLFF.

The chain is built from TRBV12-3 or TRBV12-4 and TRBJ2-6; unclear D gene. This CDR3 comprises 13 residues. With 7 bases removed from V and 2 bases from J, the gap between germline ends came to 6 bases. CDR3 in amino acids: CASTVTGANVLTF. CDR3 DNA sequence: TGTGCCAGCACCGTAACTGGGGCCAACGTCCTGACTTTC.

V and J are TRBV6-2 or TRBV6-3 and TRBJ2-1, with D maybe TRBD1 (6 bases). Germline V gives CDR1 MNHEY, CDR2 SVGEGT. V was pared by 5 bases and J by 8 bases, with 16 bases between. The CDR3 sequence is 14 residues long. DNA of the CDR3: TGTGCCAGCAGTCCGGGGAACAGGGTCCATGAGCAGTTCTTC. Protein: CASSPGNRVHEQFF.

Only a few counts were recorded for this clonotype. The chain recombines TRBV14 with TRBJ2-6; D ambiguous. V was shortened by 4 bases and J by 4 bases, with 11 bases between the two germline ends. There are 15 residues in the CDR3. Per the germline V gene, CDR1 is SGHDN and CDR2 is FVKESK. The CDR3 region has the DNA TGTGCCAGCAGCCCCACGACACCGGGGGCCAACGTCCTGACTTTC. It encodes CASSPTTPGANVLTF.

This clonotype was recorded a few times. The chain employs TRBV29-1 and TRBJ2-7, with TRBD1 identical over 9 bases. The CDR3 contains 16 residues. The ends lost 8 bases at V and 6 bases at J; junction bases unmatched: 20. Germline V lookup: CDR1 SQVTM, CDR2 ANQGSEA. The CDR3: CSTTRGGQGSGGEQYF. The CDR3 DNA is TGCAGCACAACACGAGGGGGACAGGGCTCTGGAGGCGAGCAGTACTTC.

This clonotype was counted many times. V and J are TRBV2 and TRBJ1-4; 9 bases are a match to TRBD1. CDR3 length: 15 residues. Germline CDR1 is SNHLY and CDR2 is FYNNEI. Unmatched junction bases numbered 8, after V lost 5 bases and J lost 7 bases. CDR3 nucleotides: TGTGCCAGCAGTCCGCGGACAGGGGAAAGTGAAAAACTGTTTTTT. It yields the protein CASSPRTGESEKLFF.

This clonotype was detected only a few times. This may be a read error: a much more frequent sequence differs by one nucleotide. The chain is built from TRBV20-1 and TRBJ2-1; D is uncertain. CDR3 length: 13 residues. The germline gives CDR1 DFQATT, CDR2 SNEGSKA (reference sequence). The CDR3: CSGTASSYNGQFF. The CDR3 coding sequence is TGCAGTGGAACTGCGAGCTCCTACAATGGGCAGTTCTTC.

This clonotype was counted only a few times. The chain uses TRBV24-1 and TRBJ2-1; D gene ambiguous. The CDR3 consists of 12 residues. CDR1 and CDR2 (germline): KGHDR, SFDVKD. V lost 1 base and J 9 bases, leaving 6 bases between the germline ends. CDR3 amino acids: CATSDFQFEQFF. CDR3 nucleotide sequence: TGTGCCACCAGTGATTTCCAGTTTGAGCAGTTCTTC.